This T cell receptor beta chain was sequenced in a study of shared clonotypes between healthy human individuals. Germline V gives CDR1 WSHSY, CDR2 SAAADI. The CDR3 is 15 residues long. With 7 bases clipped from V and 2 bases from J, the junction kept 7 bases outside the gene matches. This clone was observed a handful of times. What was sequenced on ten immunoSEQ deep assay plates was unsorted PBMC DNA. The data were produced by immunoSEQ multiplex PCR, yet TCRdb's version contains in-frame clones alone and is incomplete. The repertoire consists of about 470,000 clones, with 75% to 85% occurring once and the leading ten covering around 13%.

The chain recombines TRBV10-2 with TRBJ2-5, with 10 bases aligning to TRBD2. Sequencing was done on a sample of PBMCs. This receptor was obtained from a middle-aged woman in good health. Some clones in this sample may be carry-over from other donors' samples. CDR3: CASKKGLANQETQYF. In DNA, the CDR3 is TGCGCCAGCAAGAAGGGACTAGCGAATCAAGAGACCCAGTACTTC.